This T cell receptor beta chain derives from a study of regulatory and conventional T cells in RAG deficiency. Study-wide findings and caveats: Omenn patients showed >90% Treg-Tconv overlap and shorter CDR3 lengths. Shannon entropy fell and Simpson indices rose in RAG-deficient patients.

This CDR3 region has 16 residues. V lost 5 bases, J lost 1 base, and 8 bases stayed unmatched. In germline, CDR1 is LGHNA, CDR2 YNFKEQ. This clone appeared a single time. What it binds is not known. The data were produced by immunoSEQ multiplex PCR, yet TCRdb's version contains in-frame clones alone and is incomplete. Seen here are some 6,700 clones, roughly four fifths observed once, and the top ten hold around 13%. These data are also associated with another study on regulatory T cells. That work adds: Amplification used 52 TRBV primers and 13 TRBJ primers. Patient repertoires had restricted TRB V-J pairs and skewed V and J usage, most in Tregs.

This clonotype originated in a human donor in good health. This chain links TRBV4-2 with TRBJ1-5; TRBD1 agrees at 7 bases. The sample taken for sequencing was CD8+ T cells sorted from blood. CDR3 protein: CASSLEGGLSNQPQHF. The CDR3 DNA is TGTGCCAGCAGCTTGGAAGGGGGCTTGAGCAATCAGCCCCAGCATTTT.